Here is one T cell receptor beta chain with its context. Using immunoSEQ multiplex PCR, the repertoire was profiled, and TCRdb retains in-frame clones only, with some absent. The sample holds about 85,000 clones, approximately 94% seen once. The data belong to a study of technical replicates of blood from four donors. The CDR3 extends over 13 amino acids. Germline assignment: CDR1 MNHEY and CDR2 SMNVEV (reference sequence). The V and J ends lost 7 bases and 5 bases respectively, with 12 bases between them. This sequence joins TRBV27 and TRBJ2-1, with D possibly TRBD2 on 5 matching bases. Specimen: T cells isolated from PBMCs. This receptor was taken from a human donor in good health. The CDR3 reads CASTVARNNEQFF. Written as DNA, the CDR3 is TGTGCCAGCACGGTAGCGCGAAACAATGAGCAGTTCTTC.